This TCR beta chain emerged from a study of PD-L1 blockade in urothelial cancer. Study as a whole: About 90% of the roughly 30 patients comprised males who had bladder-origin urothelial cancer.

Germline loops: CDR1 WNHNN, CDR2 SYGVQD (reference sequence). The CDR3 runs to 16 residues. Losses at the gene ends were 4 bases for V and 6 bases for J; bases not matched to a gene: 12. Data came from immunoSEQ multiplex PCR; TCRdb stores just in-frame clones and leaves some out. The repertoire holds some 15,000 clones, approximately 88% seen once, with 13% to 15% in the top ten. Patients in the study were battling locally advanced or metastatic urothelial carcinoma. Individual patients had between 1 and 8 samples, taken pretreatment and on-treatment. The chain carries TRBV10-1 and TRBJ2-3; TRBD2 matches at 8 bases. This TCR came from a man aged 70 or older with urothelial cancer. The sample consisted of PBMCs, taken around atezolizumab (anti-PD-L1) treatment. The CDR3 here is CASSAYSHGGADTQYF. CDR3 nucleotide sequence: TGCGCCAGCAGTGCTTACTCTCACGGGGGGGCGGATACGCAGTATTTT.